This entry concerns a single T cell receptor beta chain. The sample is drawn from a study of blood T cell repertoires in COVID-19. Study at large: Samples of COVID-19 (acute and convalescent) were obtained from the United States, Italy and Spain. The cDNA or gDNA used as material had been derived from T cells, B-cell-depleted T cells, or PBMCs.

Germline lookup yields CDR1 SNHLY and CDR2 FYNNEI. The CDR3 covers 16 residues. V lost 5 bases, J lost 4 bases, and 18 bases lay in between. This table comes from immunoSEQ multiplex PCR, and its TCRdb copy is limited to in-frame clones, with some not included. The table has roughly 190,000 clones, about 70% seen once; the top ten hold around 7.9%. This TCR was sampled from a woman between 45 and 65 years old with active or convalescent COVID-19. The rearrangement uses TRBV2 and TRBJ1-5; D is uncertain. Sequenced: peripheral blood. As DNA, the CDR3 is TGTGCCAGCAGTTCAGGATCCCAAAGCCTTAATCAGCCCCAGCATTTT. Translated: CASSSGSQSLNQPQHF.